This T cell receptor (beta chain) was captured in a study of identical twins. Template switching, a step in the protocol, added a universal primer site, and cDNA carried unique molecular identifiers. TCRdb used MiXCR to reprocess the 5' RACE reads, holding one entry per CDR3 protein. In the table there are roughly 750,000 distinct CDR3 sequences, 21% of which are singletons. V was pared by 4 bases and J by 4 bases, with 4 bases of the junction left unmatched. The germline CDR1 and CDR2 sequences are SGHVS and FNYEAQ. The CDR3 is made up of 15 amino acids. General study results and limits: Insertions were reduced in abundant cord blood beta clonotypes but not in memory repertoires.

Note on this clonotype: The antigen is undetermined.

Another study also made use of these data, one on T cells expressing NK-cell markers. That study adds: Serological testing identified most of the eight sequenced donors as HCMV-seropositive and one as seronegative. These clonotypes, the leaders elsewhere, also led the CD3+CD56-NKG2C+ fraction in a few donors.

The clonotype originates from a woman in her late teens or twenties in good health. This sequence joins TRBV7-6 and TRBJ2-1, with 10 bases that match TRBD1. The sequenced sample consisted of PBMCs. The CDR3 DNA sequence: TGTGCCAGCAGCTCTGGACAGGGGGGTTACAATGAGCAGTTCTTC. The encoded protein is CASSSGQGGYNEQFF.